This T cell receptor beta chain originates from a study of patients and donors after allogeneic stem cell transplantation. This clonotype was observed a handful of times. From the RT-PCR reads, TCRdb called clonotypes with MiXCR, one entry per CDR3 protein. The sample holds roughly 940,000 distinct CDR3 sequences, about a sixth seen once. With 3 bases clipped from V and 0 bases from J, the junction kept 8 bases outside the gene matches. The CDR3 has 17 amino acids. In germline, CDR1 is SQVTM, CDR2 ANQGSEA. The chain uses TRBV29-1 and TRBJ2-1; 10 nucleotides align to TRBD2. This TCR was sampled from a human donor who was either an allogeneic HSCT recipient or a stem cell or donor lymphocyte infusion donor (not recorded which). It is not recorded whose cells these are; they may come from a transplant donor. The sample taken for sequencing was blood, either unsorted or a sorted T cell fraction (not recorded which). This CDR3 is CSVDGVSGGNSYNEQFF. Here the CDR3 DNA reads TGCAGCGTTGATGGGGTTAGCGGGGGGAACTCCTACAATGAGCAGTTCTTC.